The entry below describes one T cell receptor (beta chain). Its antigen is as yet unknown. This record comes from a study of T cells in Graves' hyperthyroidism and ophthalmopathy. Study overall: Peripheral blood samples were taken at initial diagnosis, prior to any treatment. Study outcomes and limitations: Median prediction lead before ophthalmopathy onset was 6.5 months with the model.

Amplification of TCR beta CDR3 regions was performed using RNA transcripts as template. The study used the HTBI primer set for a first-round RT-PCR of the TCR CDR3. A single record per CDR3 protein comes from TCRdb applying MiXCR to the multiplex PCR reads. The profile shows 35,000 or so distinct CDR3 sequences, 50% to 55% of them singletons. About 9.4 ml fresh peripheral blood yielded the PBMCs. V lost 6 bases, J lost 2 bases, and 9 bases stayed unmatched. Germline assignment: CDR1 DFQATT and CDR2 SNEGSKA (reference sequence). The CDR3 extends over 15 amino acids. Material for sequencing was blood. The sequence was obtained from a man aged 35 to 55 with Graves' ophthalmopathy. The chain links TRBV20-1 to TRBJ1-5; 8 bases map to TRBD1. CDR3 in amino acids: CSAPRDRQGNQPQHF. The DNA for the CDR3 is TGCAGTGCGCCCCGGGACAGGCAGGGCAATCAGCCCCAGCATTTT.